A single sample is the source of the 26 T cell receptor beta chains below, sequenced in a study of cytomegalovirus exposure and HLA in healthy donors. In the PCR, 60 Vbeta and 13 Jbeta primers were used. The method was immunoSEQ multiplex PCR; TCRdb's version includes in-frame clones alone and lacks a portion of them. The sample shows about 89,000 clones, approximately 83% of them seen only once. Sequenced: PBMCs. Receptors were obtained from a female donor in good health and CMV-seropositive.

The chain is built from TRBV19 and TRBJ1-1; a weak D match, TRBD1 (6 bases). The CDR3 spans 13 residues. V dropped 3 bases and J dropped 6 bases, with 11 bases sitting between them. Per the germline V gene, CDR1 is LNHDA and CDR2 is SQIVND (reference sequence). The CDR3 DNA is TGTGCCAGTAGTATCGACAGGATAGCTGAAGCTTTCTTT. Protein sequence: CASSIDRIAEAFF. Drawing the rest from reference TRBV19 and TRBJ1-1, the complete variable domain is DGGITQSPKYLFRKEGQNVTLSCEQNLNHDAMYWYRQDPGQGLRLIYYSQIVNDFQKGDIAEGYSVSREKKESFPLTVTSAQKNPTAFYLCASSIDRIAEAFFGQGTRLTVV.

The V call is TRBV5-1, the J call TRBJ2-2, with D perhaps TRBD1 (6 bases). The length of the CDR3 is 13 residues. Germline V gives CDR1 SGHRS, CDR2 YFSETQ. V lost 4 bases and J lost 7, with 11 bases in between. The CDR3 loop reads CASSSGGGGELFF. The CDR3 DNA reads TGCGCCAGCAGCAGTGGGGGCGGCGGGGAGCTGTTTTTT.

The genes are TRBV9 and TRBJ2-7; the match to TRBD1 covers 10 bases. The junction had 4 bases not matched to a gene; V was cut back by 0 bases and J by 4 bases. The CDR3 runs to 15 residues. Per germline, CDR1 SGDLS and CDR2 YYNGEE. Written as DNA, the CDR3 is TGTGCCAGCAGCGTAGGGGACAGGGGTGTGTACGAGCAGTACTTC. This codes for CASSVGDRGVYEQYF.

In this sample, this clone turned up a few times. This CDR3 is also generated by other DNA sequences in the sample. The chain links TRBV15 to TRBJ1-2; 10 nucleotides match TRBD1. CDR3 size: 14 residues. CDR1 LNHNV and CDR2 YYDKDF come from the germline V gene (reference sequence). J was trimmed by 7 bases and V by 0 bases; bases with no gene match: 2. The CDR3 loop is CATSRDRQGAGYTF. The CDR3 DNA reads TGTGCCACCAGCAGAGATCGACAGGGGGCTGGCTACACCTTC.

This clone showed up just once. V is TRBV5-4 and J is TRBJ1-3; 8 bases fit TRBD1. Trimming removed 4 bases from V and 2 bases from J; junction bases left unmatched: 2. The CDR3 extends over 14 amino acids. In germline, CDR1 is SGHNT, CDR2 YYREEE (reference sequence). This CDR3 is CASSQQGAGNTIYF. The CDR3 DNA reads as TGTGCCAGCAGCCAACAGGGGGCTGGAAACACCATATATTTT.

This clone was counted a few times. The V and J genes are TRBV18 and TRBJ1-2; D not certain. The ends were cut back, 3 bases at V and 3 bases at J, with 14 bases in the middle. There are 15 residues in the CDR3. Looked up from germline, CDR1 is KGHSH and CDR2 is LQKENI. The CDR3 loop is CASSPVEDVYYGYTF. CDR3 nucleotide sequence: TGTGCCAGCTCACCGGTCGAGGATGTGTACTATGGCTACACCTTC.

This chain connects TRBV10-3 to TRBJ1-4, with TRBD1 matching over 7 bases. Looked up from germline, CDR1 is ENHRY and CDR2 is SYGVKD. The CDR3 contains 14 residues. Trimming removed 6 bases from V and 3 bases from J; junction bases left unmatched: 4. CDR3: CAISEQGSNEKLFF. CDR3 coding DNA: TGTGCCATCAGCGAACAGGGGTCTAATGAAAAACTGTTTTTT.

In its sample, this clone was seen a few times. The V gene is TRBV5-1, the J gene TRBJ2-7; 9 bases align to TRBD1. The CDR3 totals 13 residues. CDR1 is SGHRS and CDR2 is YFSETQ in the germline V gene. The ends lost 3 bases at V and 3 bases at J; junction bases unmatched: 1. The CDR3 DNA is TGCGCCAGCAGCTCGGGACAGGGCTACGAGCAGTACTTC. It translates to CASSSGQGYEQYF.

For the CDR3, the DNA is TGTGCCAGCAGTCTGAACACCGGGGAGCTGTTTTTT. Protein: CASSLNTGELFF. The rearrangement joins TRBV9 to TRBJ2-2; D unresolved. There are 12 residues in the CDR3. Trimming removed 5 bases at V and 1 base at J, with 3 bases between. Germline-derived CDR1 and CDR2 are SGDLS and YYNGEE.

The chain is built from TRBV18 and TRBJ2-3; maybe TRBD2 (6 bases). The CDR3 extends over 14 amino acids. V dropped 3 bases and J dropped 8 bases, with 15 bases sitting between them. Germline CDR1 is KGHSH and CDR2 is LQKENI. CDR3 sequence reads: CASSPTRGWGTQYF. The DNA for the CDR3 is TGTGCCAGCTCACCTACTCGGGGGTGGGGTACGCAGTATTTT.

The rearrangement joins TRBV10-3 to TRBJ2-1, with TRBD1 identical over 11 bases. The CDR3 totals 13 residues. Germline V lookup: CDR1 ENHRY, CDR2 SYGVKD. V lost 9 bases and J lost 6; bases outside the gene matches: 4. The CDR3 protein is CAMGQGDPNEQFF. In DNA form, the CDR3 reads TGTGCCATGGGACAGGGGGACCCCAATGAGCAGTTCTTC.

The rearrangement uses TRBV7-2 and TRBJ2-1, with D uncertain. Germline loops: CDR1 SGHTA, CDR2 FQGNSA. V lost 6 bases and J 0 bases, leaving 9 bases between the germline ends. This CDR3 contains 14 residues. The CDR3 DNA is TGTGCCAGCAGACGACACAGCTCCTACAATGAGCAGTTCTTC. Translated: CASRRHSSYNEQFF.

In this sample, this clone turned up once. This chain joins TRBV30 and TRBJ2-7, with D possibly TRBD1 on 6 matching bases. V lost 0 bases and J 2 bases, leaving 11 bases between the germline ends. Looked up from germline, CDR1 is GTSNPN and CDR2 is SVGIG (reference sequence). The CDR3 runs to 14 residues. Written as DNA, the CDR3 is TGTGCCTGGAGTGTGGGGCAGGGGCCCTACGAGCAGTACTTC. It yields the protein CAWSVGQGPYEQYF. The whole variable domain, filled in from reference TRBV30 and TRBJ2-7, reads SQTIHQWPATLVQPVGSPLSLECTVEGTSNPNLYWYRQAAGRGLQLLFYSVGIGQISSEVPQNLSASRPQDRQFILSSKKLLLSDSGFYLCAWSVGQGPYEQYFGPGTRLTVT.

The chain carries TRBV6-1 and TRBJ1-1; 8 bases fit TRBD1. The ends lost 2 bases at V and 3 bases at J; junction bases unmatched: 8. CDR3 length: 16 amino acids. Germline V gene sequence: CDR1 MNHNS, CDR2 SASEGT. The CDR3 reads CASSEFRGRSDTEAFF. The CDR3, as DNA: TGTGCCAGCAGTGAATTCAGGGGGCGGAGTGACACTGAAGCTTTCTTT.

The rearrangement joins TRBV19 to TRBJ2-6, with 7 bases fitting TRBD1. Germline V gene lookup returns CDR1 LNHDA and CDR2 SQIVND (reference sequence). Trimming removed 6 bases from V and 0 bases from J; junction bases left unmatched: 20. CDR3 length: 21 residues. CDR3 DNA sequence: TGTGCCAGTAGAATCCGGGACAGATCAACGACCGATAACTCTGGGGCCAACGTCCTGACTTTC. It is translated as CASRIRDRSTTDNSGANVLTF.

The CDR3 sequence: CSVVYSGGEQYF. Written as DNA, the CDR3 is TGCAGCGTTGTGTACTCCGGGGGCGAGCAGTACTTC. This chain links TRBV29-1 with TRBJ2-7; D may be TRBD2 (6 bases). The length of the CDR3 is 12 residues. Germline V gene lookup returns CDR1 SQVTM and CDR2 ANQGSEA. V was cut by 4 bases and J by 6 bases, with 13 bases left in between.

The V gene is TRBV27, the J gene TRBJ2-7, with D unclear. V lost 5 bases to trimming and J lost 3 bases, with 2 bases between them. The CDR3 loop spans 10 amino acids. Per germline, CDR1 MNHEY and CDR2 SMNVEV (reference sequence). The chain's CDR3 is CASSLYEQYF. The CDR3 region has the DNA TGTGCCAGCAGTCTCTACGAGCAGTACTTC.

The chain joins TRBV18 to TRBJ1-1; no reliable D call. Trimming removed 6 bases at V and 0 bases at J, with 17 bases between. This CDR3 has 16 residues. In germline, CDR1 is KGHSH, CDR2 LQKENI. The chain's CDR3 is CASSPFTQFMNTEAFF. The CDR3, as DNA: TGTGCCAGCTCCCCTTTCACACAGTTCATGAACACTGAAGCTTTCTTT.

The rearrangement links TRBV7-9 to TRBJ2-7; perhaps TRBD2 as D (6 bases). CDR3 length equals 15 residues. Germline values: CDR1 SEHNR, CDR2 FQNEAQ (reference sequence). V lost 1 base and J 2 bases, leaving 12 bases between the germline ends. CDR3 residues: CASSLGVGTAYEQYF. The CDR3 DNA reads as TGTGCCAGCAGCTTAGGAGTCGGGACTGCCTACGAGCAGTACTTC.

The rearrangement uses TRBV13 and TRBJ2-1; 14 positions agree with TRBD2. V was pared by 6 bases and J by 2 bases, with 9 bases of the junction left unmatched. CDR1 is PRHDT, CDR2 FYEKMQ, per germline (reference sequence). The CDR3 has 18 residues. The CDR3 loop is CASSSGTSGSNPYNEQFF. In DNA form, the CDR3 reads TGTGCCAGCAGTTCCGGGACTAGCGGGAGTAATCCCTACAATGAGCAGTTCTTC. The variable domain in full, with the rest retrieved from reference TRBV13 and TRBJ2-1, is AAGVIQSPRHLIKEKRETATLKCYPIPRHDTVYWYQQGPGQDPQFLISFYEKMQSDKGSIPDRFSAQQFSDYHSELNMSSLELGDSALYFCASSSGTSGSNPYNEQFFGPGTRLTVL.

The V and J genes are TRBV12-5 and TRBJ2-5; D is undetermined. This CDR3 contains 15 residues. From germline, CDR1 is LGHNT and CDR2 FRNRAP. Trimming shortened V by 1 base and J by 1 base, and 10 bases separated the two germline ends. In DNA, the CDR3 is TGTGCTAGTGGTTTGGGACACCCACTCCAAGAGACCCAGTACTTC. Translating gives CASGLGHPLQETQYF.

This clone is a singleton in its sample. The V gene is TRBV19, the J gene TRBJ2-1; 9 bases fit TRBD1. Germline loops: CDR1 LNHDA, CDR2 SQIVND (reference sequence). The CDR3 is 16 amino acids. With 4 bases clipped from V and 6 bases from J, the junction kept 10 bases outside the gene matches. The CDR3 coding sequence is TGTGCCAGTAGTAGAATCCGGGACAGGGACTTCAATGAGCAGTTCTTC. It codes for CASSRIRDRDFNEQFF. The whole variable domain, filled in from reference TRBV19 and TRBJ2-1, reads DGGITQSPKYLFRKEGQNVTLSCEQNLNHDAMYWYRQDPGQGLRLIYYSQIVNDFQKGDIAEGYSVSREKKESFPLTVTSAQKNPTAFYLCASSRIRDRDFNEQFFGPGTRLTVL.

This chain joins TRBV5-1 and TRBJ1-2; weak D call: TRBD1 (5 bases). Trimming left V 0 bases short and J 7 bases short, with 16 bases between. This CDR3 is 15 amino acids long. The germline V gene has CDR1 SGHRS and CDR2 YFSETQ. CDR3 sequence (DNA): TGCGCCAGCAGCTTGGAGATCGGCGGGGCGGCTGGCTACACCTTC. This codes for CASSLEIGGAAGYTF.

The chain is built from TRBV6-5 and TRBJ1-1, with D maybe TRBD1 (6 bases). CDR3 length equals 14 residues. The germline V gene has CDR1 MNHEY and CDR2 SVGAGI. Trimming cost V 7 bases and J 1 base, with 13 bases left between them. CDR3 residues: CASTEDRSNTEAFF. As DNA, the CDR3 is TGTGCCAGCACCGAAGACAGGTCGAACACTGAAGCTTTCTTT.

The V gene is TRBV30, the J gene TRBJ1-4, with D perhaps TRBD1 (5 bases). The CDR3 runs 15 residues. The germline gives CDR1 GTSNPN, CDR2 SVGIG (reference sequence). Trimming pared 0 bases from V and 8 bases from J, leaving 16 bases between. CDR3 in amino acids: CAWSVPRTYNEKLFF. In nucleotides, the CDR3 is TGTGCCTGGAGTGTACCTAGGACATATAACGAAAAACTGTTTTTT.

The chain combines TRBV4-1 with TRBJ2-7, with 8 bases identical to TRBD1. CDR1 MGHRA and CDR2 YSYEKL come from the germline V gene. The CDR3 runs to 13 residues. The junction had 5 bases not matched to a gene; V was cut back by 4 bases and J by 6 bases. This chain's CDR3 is CASSPGQAFEQYF. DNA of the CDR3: TGCGCCAGCAGCCCGGGACAGGCCTTCGAGCAGTACTTC.